This note documents a single TCR beta chain sequence. Its antigen is currently unknown. The table came from immunoSEQ multiplex PCR; TCRdb's copy has only in-frame clones and leaves some out. This sample carries over 90,000 clones, less than 90% of them seen once, and the ten largest clones take roughly 5.5%. The data were taken from a study of OX40 agonist ivuxolimab in advanced cancers. Study-wide context: Patients got intravenous ivuxolimab at 0.01 to 10 mg/kg every 2 weeks. Those treated in dose escalation had hepatocellular carcinoma, melanoma, renal cell cancer or head and neck cancer.

Findings of the study overall: Expanded clones were, on average, more numerous among CD8+ T cells than CD4+.

Trimming pared 0 bases from V and 8 bases from J, leaving 16 bases between. Germline CDR1 MGHRA, CDR2 YSYEKL. This CDR3 is 15 amino acids long. The sample in question was CD4+ or CD8+ T cells sorted from blood, obtained in a trial of the OX40 agonist ivuxolimab. This sequence originates from an adult with an advanced solid tumor such as melanoma, head and neck, liver or kidney cancer. The rearrangement joins TRBV4-1 to TRBJ1-2, with a weak D call TRBD1 (5 bases). CDR3 nucleotide sequence: TGCGCCAGCAGCCAAGATCAAAAATTAACAGGCGGCTACACCTTC. It codes for CASSQDQKLTGGYTF.